This T cell receptor beta chain originates from a study of T cells in localized non-small cell lung cancer. Method: immunoSEQ multiplex PCR; TCRdb's copy keeps in-frame clones and lacks some. Of 26,000 or so clones in the sample, roughly 90% were seen once. The study, taken as a whole, reports: Uninvolved adjacent lung had more T cell clonality than any other tissue, topping tumor. A median around 57 of the top 100 tumor clones appeared in adjacent lung. Multi-region tumor sequencing was not done, so intratumor heterogeneity could not be excluded.

About this clone: Its cognate antigen is unknown.

The sequenced sample was peripheral blood, obtained before any cancer treatment. The clonotype comes from a woman aged 18 to 55 with stage I lung adenocarcinoma.

CDR3 sequence (DNA): TGTGCCTGGACCCTTAAGGGGTCTGGGGCCAACGTCCTGACTTTC. Protein product: CAWTLKGSGANVLTF. This sequence joins TRBV30 and TRBJ2-6; perhaps TRBD1 as D (5 bases). This CDR3 has 15 amino acids. Trimming pared 4 bases from V and 1 base from J, leaving 11 bases between. Germline CDR1 reads GTSNPN; CDR2 reads SVGIG (reference sequence). The full variable domain, its missing parts supplied by reference TRBV30 and TRBJ2-6, is SQTIHQWPATLVQPVGSPLSLECTVEGTSNPNLYWYRQAAGRGLQLLFYSVGIGQISSEVPQNLSASRPQDRQFILSSKKLLLSDSGFYLCAWTLKGSGANVLTFGAGSRLTVL.